This passage covers 30 T cell receptor beta chains from one sample sequenced in a study of memory CD8 T cells in hepatitis C reinfection. Assay used: immunoSEQ multiplex PCR; TCRdb lists only in-frame clones, some missing. The table lists around 45,000 clones, approximately 87% of them singletons. Regarding time point: peak reinfection, 3 to 8 weeks after reinfection detection. The sorted cells went straight to TCR sequencing with no prior in vitro expansion. Sequences were obtained from naive CD8+ T cells sorted from blood. Receptor source: a man aged 18 to 29 with hepatitis C virus infection.

The chain carries TRBV4-2 and TRBJ1-5; D unresolved. Trimming shortened V by 0 bases and J by 2 bases, and 5 bases separated the two germline ends. CDR3 size: 14 residues. CDR1 and CDR2 (germline): LGHNA, YNFKEQ. The CDR3 region has the DNA TGTGCCAGCAGCCAAGATCGGGGCAATCAGCCCCAGCATTTT. Its protein is CASSQDRGNQPQHF.

The chain has TRBV7-6 and TRBJ1-2; a possible D gene is TRBD1 (6 bases). The germline V gene has CDR1 SGHVS and CDR2 FNYEAQ. Trimming pared 6 bases from V and 6 bases from J, leaving 17 bases between. The CDR3 runs 14 residues. Written as DNA, the CDR3 is TGTGCCAGCAGTCCTCTCGGGGGGGGGCATGGCTACACCTTC. This encodes CASSPLGGGHGYTF. Full variable domain (outside the CDR3, taken from reference TRBV7-6 and TRBJ1-2): GAGVSQSPRYKVTKRGQDVALRCDPISGHVSLYWYRQALGQGPEFLTYFNYEAQQDKSGLPNDRFSAERPEGSISTLTIQRTEQRDSAMYRCASSPLGGGHGYTFGSGTRLTVV.

The rearrangement links TRBV5-1 to TRBJ1-6; D perhaps matches TRBD1 (5 bases). Trimming shortened V by 3 bases and J by 7 bases, and 14 bases separated the two germline ends. Germline V gene sequence: CDR1 SGHRS, CDR2 YFSETQ. The CDR3 is made up of 15 amino acids. CDR3: CASSSDPGGNSPLHF. CDR3 nucleotide sequence: TGCGCCAGCAGCTCCGACCCGGGGGGAAATTCACCCCTCCACTTT.

CDR3 sequence reads: CASSLAGVFEQYF. As DNA, the CDR3 is TGTGCCAGCAGCTTAGCAGGGGTGTTCGAGCAGTACTTC. The chain has TRBV5-5 and TRBJ2-5; D possibly corresponds to TRBD1 (6 bases). The J call may be in error: the DNA end matches TRBJ2-7 better. Germline V gives CDR1 SGHKS, CDR2 YYEKEE (reference sequence). This CDR3 is 13 amino acids long.

The chain recombines TRBV19 with TRBJ2-5; 12 nucleotides agree with TRBD2. The end of the DNA aligns better with TRBJ2-7, so the J call may be wrong. The germline V gene has CDR1 LNHDA and CDR2 SQIVND (reference sequence). This CDR3 contains 15 residues. In nucleotides, the CDR3 is TGTGCCAGTAGCCCGCTAGCGGGAGGGGGCTACGAGCAGTACTTC. The encoded protein is CASSPLAGGGYEQYF.

The chain recombines TRBV5-1 with TRBJ2-3, with D possibly being TRBD2 (6 bases). The CDR3 sequence is 15 residues long. The V gene lost 3 bases and the J gene lost 0 bases, with 11 bases spanning the gap. The germline gives CDR1 SGHRS, CDR2 YFSETQ. CDR3 sequence reads: CASSSGLTSTDTQYF. The CDR3 nucleotides are TGCGCCAGCAGCTCGGGACTGACTAGCACAGATACGCAGTATTTT. Combining the CDR3 with reference TRBV5-1 and TRBJ2-3 gives the whole variable domain KAGVTQTPRYLIKTRGQQVTLSCSPISGHRSVSWYQQTPGQGLQFLFEYFSETQRNKGNFPGRFSGRQFSNSRSEMNVSTLELGDSALYLCASSSGLTSTDTQYFGPGTRLTVL.

This chain joins TRBV7-2 and TRBJ2-1; possibly TRBD1 for D (8 bases). The CDR3 loop spans 13 amino acids. The V end lost 6 bases, the J end lost 7 bases, and 13 bases lay between the germline ends. In germline, CDR1 is SGHTA, CDR2 FQGNSA. CDR3 in DNA: TGTGCCAGCAGAGCGGGACAGGAAAATGAGCAGTTCTTC. Residues: CASRAGQENEQFF.

This sequence joins TRBV4-1 and TRBJ2-3; weak D call: TRBD1 (6 bases). Germline CDR1 reads MGHRA; CDR2 reads YSYEKL. V dropped 0 bases and J dropped 0 bases, with 13 bases sitting between them. This CDR3 has 17 amino acids. The CDR3 sequence: CASSQDGQYPSTDTQYF. The DNA of the CDR3 is TGCGCCAGCAGCCAAGATGGACAGTACCCTAGCACAGATACGCAGTATTTT.

The chain's CDR3 is CASSGSQGVEDTQYF. DNA for the CDR3: TGTGCCAGCAGTGGTAGTCAGGGGGTGGAAGATACGCAGTATTTT. This rearrangement joins TRBV6-1 to TRBJ2-3, with TRBD1 identical over 7 bases. Germline V gene sequence: CDR1 MNHNS, CDR2 SASEGT. This CDR3 has 15 residues. V was pared by 4 bases and J by 5 bases, with 9 bases of the junction left unmatched.

V and J are TRBV29-1 and TRBJ2-5; 11 nucleotides match TRBD1. The end of the DNA is better explained by TRBJ2-7, so the J call may be wrong. The CDR3 contains 16 residues. Germline values: CDR1 SQVTM, CDR2 ANQGSEA. CDR3 loop: CSVEGPGQGVRYEQYF. The CDR3 coding sequence is TGCAGCGTTGAAGGACCGGGACAGGGGGTTCGGTACGAGCAGTACTTC.

The CDR3 is CASSLVGDRAAYEQYV. CDR3 nucleotide sequence: TGTGCCAGCAGTTTAGTGGGGGACAGGGCGGCCTACGAGCAGTACGTC. The chain is built from TRBV27 and TRBJ2-7; 9 positions match TRBD1. After removal of 2 bases from V and 2 bases from J, the junction contained 7 bases not matched to a gene. CDR1 and CDR2 (germline): MNHEY, SMNVEV (reference sequence). The CDR3 has 16 amino acids.

The CDR3 reads CASSLVSETQYF. CDR3 in DNA: TGTGCCAGCAGCTTAGTATCAGAGACCCAGTACTTC. The chain uses TRBV7-9 and TRBJ2-5; no definite D call. CDR1 and CDR2 (germline): SEHNR, FQNEAQ (reference sequence). V was trimmed by 1 base and J by 4 bases, leaving 4 bases between them. The CDR3 totals 12 residues.

The V call is TRBV18, the J call TRBJ2-2, with 10 bases matching TRBD2. Germline CDR1 reads KGHSH; CDR2 reads LQKENI. The ends lost 3 bases at V and 1 base at J; junction bases unmatched: 5. The CDR3 extends over 17 amino acids. The CDR3 nucleotides read TGTGCCAGCTCACCGAGGACTAGCGGTTGGAACACCGGGGAGCTGTTTTTT. This gives the protein CASSPRTSGWNTGELFF.

The chain joins TRBV19 to TRBJ2-3; possibly TRBD2 for D (5 bases). Per germline, CDR1 LNHDA and CDR2 SQIVND (reference sequence). The CDR3 runs to 13 residues. The DNA for the CDR3 is TGTGCGGTGGGGAGCGGCGCCACAGATACGCAGTATTTT. It translates to CAVGSGATDTQYF.

The chain is built from TRBV27 and TRBJ2-4; 8 positions match TRBD1. With V trimmed by 2 bases and J by 15 bases, 9 bases remained unmatched. The CDR3 extends over 13 amino acids. The germline CDR1 and CDR2 sequences are MNHEY and SMNVEV (reference sequence). Written as DNA, the CDR3 is TGTGCCAGCAGTTTAGCGTTTCGGGACAGGATGTACTTC. It codes for CASSLAFRDRMYF.

This clone has a single count. V usage is TRBV28 and J usage is TRBJ2-2; D may be TRBD2 (5 bases). The germline V gene has CDR1 MDHEN and CDR2 SYDVKM. V shed 2 bases and J shed 4 bases, with 5 bases lying between them. This CDR3 has 13 residues. CDR3 sequence (DNA): TGTGCCAGCAGTTTAGGGAGCACCGGGGAGCTGTTTTTT. Translated, it gives CASSLGSTGELFF.

The chain joins TRBV19 to TRBJ1-2; a weak D match, TRBD1 (5 bases). V gave up 3 bases and J gave up 4 bases, with 12 bases separating them. CDR3 length: 14 residues. Germline V CDR1 and CDR2: LNHDA, SQIVND (reference sequence). The DNA for the CDR3 is TGTGCCAGTAGTATGGGAGGGGAGCTCTATGGCTACACCTTC. It specifies CASSMGGELYGYTF.

V and J are TRBV9 and TRBJ2-5, with TRBD2 matching over 10 bases. Looked up from germline, CDR1 is SGDLS and CDR2 is YYNGEE. There are 15 residues in the CDR3. The J segment lost 5 bases and the V segment lost 5 bases, leaving 9 bases of the junction unmatched. CDR3 loop: CASSGAGGRSETQYF. CDR3 in DNA: TGTGCCAGCAGTGGAGCGGGGGGGCGTTCTGAGACCCAGTACTTC.

This chain joins TRBV11-2 and TRBJ2-7; no firm D call. CDR1 SGHAT and CDR2 FQNNGV come from the germline V gene. The CDR3 consists of 13 residues. Trimming took 4 bases from V and 0 from J, leaving 7 bases between them. The CDR3 here is CASSYSNSYEQYV. In nucleotides, the CDR3 is TGTGCCAGCAGCTACAGTAACTCCTACGAGCAGTACGTC.

DNA of the CDR3: TGTGTCGCTCAGAAGGACTACGAGCAGTACGTC. Translation gives CVAQKDYEQYV. This rearrangement joins TRBV5-4 to TRBJ2-7; no reliable D call. The CDR3 loop spans 11 amino acids. CDR1 is SGHNT and CDR2 is YYREEE in the germline V gene (reference sequence).

The chain links TRBV5-1 to TRBJ1-1; D is ambiguous. V dropped 2 bases and J dropped 5 bases, with 16 bases sitting between them. Germline-derived CDR1 and CDR2 are SGHRS and YFSETQ. The CDR3 runs to 15 residues. The CDR3 DNA follows: TGCGCCAGCAGCTTCGGCACTCCCTCGGGAACTGAAGCTTTCTTT. It is translated as CASSFGTPSGTEAFF.

V is TRBV11-2 and J is TRBJ2-1, with a tentative D call TRBD2 (6 bases). This CDR3 is 15 amino acids long. Germline loops: CDR1 SGHAT, CDR2 FQNNGV. The germline V and J ends were trimmed by 5 bases and 8 bases, with 19 bases remaining between them. CDR3 sequence (DNA): TGTGCCAGCAGCATATGGACGGCGGGGATGGATGAGCAGTTCTTC. It is translated as CASSIWTAGMDEQFF.

This sequence joins TRBV6-1 and TRBJ1-1, with a weak D call TRBD1 (6 bases). CDR1 MNHNS and CDR2 SASEGT come from the germline V gene. Trimming stripped 2 bases from V and 5 bases from J, with 24 bases between. The CDR3 consists of 18 residues. The CDR3 DNA reads as TGTGCCAGCAGTGAATATGGCGGCAGGGGATATGTCGGGACTGAAGCTTTCTTT. Translated: CASSEYGGRGYVGTEAFF.

The rearrangement joins TRBV6-1 to TRBJ2-2, with 7 bases identical to TRBD1. V was clipped by 8 bases and J by 4 bases; unmatched bases: 4. The germline CDR1 and CDR2 sequences are MNHNS and SASEGT. The CDR3 has 13 residues. DNA for the CDR3: TGTGCCAGCTCAGACAGGGTCACCGGGGAGCTGTTTTTT. It yields the protein CASSDRVTGELFF.

This clone was detected only once. This rearrangement joins TRBV19 to TRBJ1-5, with 7 bases identical to TRBD1. This CDR3 comprises 15 residues. The germline V gene encodes CDR1 LNHDA and CDR2 SQIVND (reference sequence). The junction had 6 bases not matched to a gene; V was cut back by 5 bases and J by 2 bases. The CDR3 sequence is CASSQGVVGNQPQHF. The CDR3 region has the DNA TGTGCCAGTAGTCAGGGGGTAGTGGGCAATCAGCCCCAGCATTTT.

The chain recombines TRBV7-2 with TRBJ1-1; D is undetermined. In germline, CDR1 is SGHTA, CDR2 FQGNSA. Trimming took 2 bases from V and 3 from J, leaving 13 bases between them. The CDR3 totals 15 residues. The CDR3 DNA reads as TGTGCCAGCAGCTTATATCCTCCCACGGACACTGAAGCTTTCTTT. Its protein product is CASSLYPPTDTEAFF.

The chain recombines TRBV5-6 with TRBJ2-1, with 12 bases fitting TRBD2. This CDR3 is built from 15 residues. The germline gives CDR1 SGHDT, CDR2 YYEEEE. J gave up 7 bases and V 2 bases, and 4 bases lay outside the gene matches. CDR3 coding DNA: TGTGCCAGCAGCTTCCCGGGACTAGCGGGTAATGAGCAGTTCTTC. Residues: CASSFPGLAGNEQFF.

The V call is TRBV4-3, the J call TRBJ1-4; TRBD1 matches 7 bases. CDR3 length equals 17 residues. Germline trimming cut 2 bases from V and 5 bases from J; bases unmatched to any gene: 11. Germline-derived CDR1 and CDR2 are LGHNA and YSLEER. CDR3 sequence reads: CASSQTAGGTINEKLFF. DNA of the CDR3: TGCGCCAGCAGCCAAACAGCAGGGGGTACTATCAATGAAAAACTGTTTTTT.

This rearrangement joins TRBV6-5 to TRBJ2-2; 8 bases are a match to TRBD1. J was trimmed by 2 bases and V by 2 bases; bases with no gene match: 1. Germline V lookup: CDR1 MNHEY, CDR2 SVGAGI. The CDR3 totals 15 residues. The CDR3 sequence is CASSYGQGNTGELFF. The CDR3 bases are TGTGCCAGCAGTTACGGACAGGGAAACACCGGGGAGCTGTTTTTT.

This clone was seen a single time. The genes are TRBV10-3 and TRBJ2-7, with 9 bases that match TRBD1. Germline assignment: CDR1 ENHRY and CDR2 SYGVKD. Trimming removed 2 bases from V and 3 bases from J; junction bases left unmatched: 2. The CDR3 runs 14 residues. CDR3 bases: TGTGCCATCAGTGAGGGACAGGGGATCTACGAGCAGTACGTC. It yields the protein CAISEGQGIYEQYV.